Following are 29 T cell receptor beta chains from one sample sequenced in a study of technical replicates of blood from a few donors. TCRdb's table, derived via immunoSEQ multiplex PCR, lists solely in-frame clones and lacks some. The sample holds some 80,000 clones, about 97% seen once. The sequenced material came from T cells isolated from PBMCs. The source is a human donor in good health.

The chain combines TRBV11-1 with TRBJ2-2; no clear D. CDR3 length: 13 amino acids. V was shortened by 1 base and J by 6 bases, with 6 bases between the two germline ends. Germline CDR1 is SGHAT and CDR2 is FQDESV (reference sequence). The CDR3 DNA follows: TGTGCCAGCAGCTTAGACGGTCCCGGGGAGCTGTTTTTT. Protein: CASSLDGPGELFF.

The chain carries TRBV10-3 and TRBJ2-7; possible D gene TRBD2, 6 bases. Trimming pared 6 bases from V and 2 bases from J, leaving 8 bases between. Germline V CDR1 and CDR2: ENHRY, SYGVKD. The CDR3 totals 12 residues. The CDR3 region has the DNA TGTGCCATCAGAGGGACTGCCTACGAGCAGTACTTC. Protein sequence: CAIRGTAYEQYF.

This clone is a singleton in its sample. The J gene is TRBJ2-7, the V gene TRBV7-2; tentatively, D is TRBD2 (5 bases). The germline V gene has CDR1 SGHTA and CDR2 FQGNSA. CDR3 size: 14 residues. The germline V and J ends were trimmed by 1 base and 6 bases, with 13 bases remaining between them. CDR3 amino acids: CASSLGQLRGEQYF. The CDR3 coding sequence is TGTGCCAGCAGCTTAGGTCAGCTACGGGGCGAGCAGTACTTC.

The chain uses TRBV7-2 and TRBJ2-3; a weak D match, TRBD2 (6 bases). V lost 5 bases and J 4 bases, leaving 13 bases between the germline ends. Germline values: CDR1 SGHTA, CDR2 FQGNSA. The CDR3 covers 14 residues. For the CDR3, the DNA is TGTGCCAGCAGCCCCTTGGGGGGTCCAGATACGCAGTATTTT. The encoded protein is CASSPLGGPDTQYF.

The V gene is TRBV19, the J gene TRBJ1-1; 11 positions agree with TRBD1. Germline CDR1 reads LNHDA; CDR2 reads SQIVND (reference sequence). The junction had 6 bases not matched to a gene; V was cut back by 7 bases and J by 5 bases. This CDR3 spans 14 amino acids. Here the CDR3 DNA reads TGTGCCAGTACCGGGACAGGGGGTGGGACTGAAGCTTTCTTT. Residues: CASTGTGGGTEAFF.

The rearrangement joins TRBV28 to TRBJ1-1; D remains unclear. Germline values: CDR1 MDHEN, CDR2 SYDVKM. V dropped 3 bases and J dropped 0 bases, with 8 bases sitting between them. The CDR3 length is 14 residues. The CDR3 sequence: CASSFLNMNTEAFF. The DNA for the CDR3 is TGTGCCAGCAGTTTCCTTAACATGAACACTGAAGCTTTCTTT.

The chain joins TRBV27 to TRBJ2-3; TRBD2 might be the D (6 bases). Looked up from germline, CDR1 is MNHEY and CDR2 is SMNVEV (reference sequence). The CDR3 is 15 residues long. Trimming cost V 2 bases and J 4 bases, with 13 bases left between them. The CDR3 here is CASSLGGVGPDTQYF. The DNA of the CDR3 is TGTGCCAGCAGTTTAGGCGGGGTGGGTCCAGATACGCAGTATTTT.

This chain connects TRBV9 to TRBJ1-1, with 9 positions matching TRBD1. After removal of 1 base from V and 1 base from J, the junction contained 2 bases not matched to a gene. Germline values: CDR1 SGDLS, CDR2 YYNGEE. This CDR3 is built from 15 residues. The CDR3 here is CASSVPGQGNTEAFF. The DNA of the CDR3 is TGTGCCAGCAGCGTACCGGGACAGGGGAACACTGAAGCTTTCTTT. Full variable domain (outside the CDR3, taken from reference TRBV9 and TRBJ1-1): DSGVTQTPKHLITATGQRVTLRCSPRSGDLSVYWYQQSLDQGLQFLIQYYNGEERAKGNILERFSAQQFPDLHSELNLSSLELGDSALYFCASSVPGQGNTEAFFGQGTRLTVV.

This clone was seen just once. This chain uses TRBV7-2 with TRBJ1-4; TRBD1 aligns across 11 bases. The CDR3 covers 13 residues. V shed 4 bases and J 8 bases; nucleotides not matched to a gene: 0. Germline assignment: CDR1 SGHTA and CDR2 FQGNSA. The CDR3 bases are TGTGCCAGCAGCTGGACAGGGGGCGAAAAACTGTTTTTT. Protein: CASSWTGGEKLFF.

The chain recombines TRBV19 with TRBJ1-1; perhaps TRBD1 as D (6 bases). V shed 11 bases and J shed 5 bases, with 15 bases lying between them. Germline assignment: CDR1 LNHDA and CDR2 SQIVND (reference sequence). CDR3 length equals 12 residues. This chain's CDR3 is CAVNLQGTEAFF. The CDR3, as DNA: TGTGCCGTAAATCTACAGGGAACTGAAGCTTTCTTT.

This chain joins TRBV11-2 and TRBJ1-5; D gene uncertain. V lost 5 bases and J lost 0, with 11 bases in between. The CDR3 has 15 residues. CDR1 and CDR2 from the germline V gene are SGHAT and FQNNGV. The DNA for the CDR3 is TGTGCCAGCAGCCCAACGGGAAATAGCAATCAGCCCCAGCATTTT. Protein product: CASSPTGNSNQPQHF.

This clone occurred once. J is TRBJ2-1 and V is TRBV12-5; 7 positions match TRBD2. CDR3 length: 17 residues. Unmatched junction bases numbered 14, after V lost 7 bases and J lost 2 bases. CDR1 LGHNT and CDR2 FRNRAP come from the germline V gene. Here the CDR3 reads CASVLAREGRTYNEQFF. In DNA form, the CDR3 reads TGTGCTAGTGTCTTAGCTAGGGAGGGCCGCACCTACAATGAGCAGTTCTTC.

The chain is built from TRBV14 and TRBJ1-1; 9 nucleotides agree with TRBD1. CDR3 length equals 16 residues. V shed 4 bases, J shed 1 base, and the junction held 7 bases outside the gene matches. Germline lookup yields CDR1 SGHDN and CDR2 FVKESK. CDR3 DNA sequence: TGTGCCAGCAGCCGAGACCAGGGACAGGGGAACACTGAAGCTTTCTTT. Protein sequence: CASSRDQGQGNTEAFF.

V gene TRBV5-4 combines with J gene TRBJ1-2; D might be TRBD1 (6 bases). Looked up from germline, CDR1 is SGHNT and CDR2 is YYREEE (reference sequence). There are 12 residues in the CDR3. Trimming took 0 bases from V and 6 from J, leaving 6 bases between them. The CDR3 DNA follows: TGTGCCAGCAGCTTGGACAGGGATGGCTACACCTTC. It encodes CASSLDRDGYTF.

This chain links TRBV28 with TRBJ1-4; no reliable D call. With 6 bases removed from V and 0 bases from J, the gap between germline ends came to 8 bases. The CDR3 runs to 14 residues. The germline CDR1 and CDR2 sequences are MDHEN and SYDVKM. In DNA form, the CDR3 reads TGTGCCAGCAGAACTGCTGCAACTAATGAAAAACTGTTTTTT. Translated, it gives CASRTAATNEKLFF.

DNA for the CDR3: TGTGCCAGTAGTATGGGCGGGATCCCGGGAAGCTCCTACGAGCAGTACTTC. This translates into CASSMGGIPGSSYEQYF. The chain recombines TRBV19 with TRBJ2-7; D might be TRBD2 (6 bases). There are 17 residues in the CDR3. Germline V lookup: CDR1 LNHDA, CDR2 SQIVND (reference sequence). V was clipped by 3 bases and J by 0 bases, with 18 bases between them.

This sequence joins TRBV6-5 and TRBJ2-3, with TRBD2 matching over 13 bases. With V trimmed by 2 bases and J by 6 bases, 5 bases remained unmatched. The CDR3 has 16 amino acids. CDR1 and CDR2 (germline): MNHEY, SVGAGI. The CDR3 coding sequence is TGTGCCAGCAGTTACACACTAGCGGGAGGGCCCGATACGCAGTATTTT. This codes for CASSYTLAGGPDTQYF.

The CDR3 nucleotides are TGTGCCAGCAGCTTGCGAGGGGACACGTCCTTCACAGATACGCAGTATTTT. The encoded protein is CASSLRGDTSFTDTQYF. The chain links TRBV5-6 to TRBJ2-3; D possibly corresponds to TRBD1 (6 bases). Germline CDR1 is SGHDT and CDR2 is YYEEEE. There are 17 residues in the CDR3. V lost 1 base and J lost 2, with 17 bases in between.

This chain connects TRBV7-9 to TRBJ1-5; D unresolved. The CDR3 length is 14 residues. V lost 5 bases and J 5 bases, leaving 13 bases between the germline ends. Germline assignment: CDR1 SEHNR and CDR2 FQNEAQ (reference sequence). The CDR3 coding sequence is TGTGCCAGCAGCCAAGGACGGGGATATCAGCCCCAGCATTTT. It is translated as CASSQGRGYQPQHF.

V is TRBV6-5 and J is TRBJ1-5; no definite D call. The V gene lost 2 bases and the J gene lost 4 bases, with 9 bases spanning the gap. The CDR3 spans 14 residues. The V gene's germline CDR1 is MNHEY and CDR2 SVGAGI. The chain's CDR3 is CASSYRADNQPQHF. The CDR3 DNA is TGTGCCAGCAGTTACCGAGCGGATAATCAGCCCCAGCATTTT.

The chain uses TRBV7-8 and TRBJ1-1; D call uncertain. This CDR3 comprises 13 residues. Germline CDR1 reads SGHVS; CDR2 reads FQNEAQ. Trimming pared 2 bases from V and 11 bases from J, leaving 15 bases between. The CDR3 loop is CASSLMAGNKAFF. The CDR3 region has the DNA TGTGCCAGCAGCTTAATGGCCGGGAACAAGGCTTTCTTT.

The chain couples TRBV10-3 to TRBJ2-3; D is possibly TRBD2 (6 bases). Germline V gene sequence: CDR1 ENHRY, CDR2 SYGVKD. CDR3 size: 15 residues. With 3 bases removed from V and 0 bases from J, the gap between germline ends came to 10 bases. CDR3 in DNA: TGTGCCATCAGTGACGCCGGGACTAGCACAGATACGCAGTATTTT. Protein sequence: CAISDAGTSTDTQYF.

The V and J genes are TRBV6-1 and TRBJ1-1, with D perhaps TRBD1 (5 bases). V was shortened by 2 bases and J by 1 base, with 8 bases between the two germline ends. CDR1 is MNHNS, CDR2 SASEGT, per germline. This CDR3 is 14 amino acids long. In DNA, the CDR3 is TGTGCCAGCAGTGAACACAGGTCGAACACTGAAGCTTTCTTT. Translating gives CASSEHRSNTEAFF.

The chain uses TRBV6-6 and TRBJ1-1; tentative D call: TRBD1 (6 bases). Germline V gene data show CDR1 as MNHNY and CDR2 as SVGAGI (reference sequence). CDR3 size: 14 residues. V lost 4 bases, J lost 0 bases, and 9 bases lay in between. Here the CDR3 DNA reads TGTGCCAGCAGTTTGGGACACATGAACACTGAAGCTTTCTTT. Residues: CASSLGHMNTEAFF.

This chain links TRBV11-3 with TRBJ2-7; no firm D call. CDR1 and CDR2 (germline): SGHNT, YENEEA. This CDR3 has 13 amino acids. The V end was cut by 4 bases, the J end by 1 base, with 8 bases between. This CDR3 is CASSSDPSYEQYF. In nucleotides, the CDR3 is TGTGCCAGCAGCTCAGACCCTTCCTACGAGCAGTACTTC.

The gene calls are TRBV7-9 and TRBJ2-3, with D possibly being TRBD2 (7 bases). Trimming stripped 5 bases from V and 8 bases from J, with 8 bases between. CDR1 SEHNR and CDR2 FQNEAQ come from the germline V gene (reference sequence). There are 11 residues in the CDR3. This chain's CDR3 is CASSAGATQYF. DNA of the CDR3: TGTGCCAGCAGCGCGGGGGCTACGCAGTATTTT.

The genes are TRBV19 and TRBJ1-2, with D perhaps TRBD1 (6 bases). There are 14 residues in the CDR3. Germline-derived CDR1 and CDR2 are LNHDA and SQIVND (reference sequence). Between the trimmed V and J ends, which lost 4 bases and 2 bases, there was a span of 11 bases. The CDR3 is CASSSDRRNYGYTF. Written as DNA, the CDR3 is TGTGCCAGTAGTAGCGACAGGCGAAACTATGGCTACACCTTC.

The chain carries TRBV27 and TRBJ1-2, with 8 bases aligning to TRBD1. CDR3 size: 13 residues. Germline values: CDR1 MNHEY, CDR2 SMNVEV (reference sequence). V dropped 2 bases and J dropped 8; count of bases not matched to a gene: 4. In nucleotides, the CDR3 is TGTGCCAGCAGTTTAGACAGGGGAAAGGGCTACACCTTC. This codes for CASSLDRGKGYTF.

V usage is TRBV6-5 and J usage is TRBJ2-2; D is undetermined. The CDR3 spans 12 residues. Looked up from germline, CDR1 is MNHEY and CDR2 is SVGAGI. The V end was cut by 7 bases, the J end by 6 bases, with 9 bases between. The CDR3, as DNA: TGTGCCAGCACCAGAGGCGCCGGGGAGCTGTTTTTT. This gives the protein CASTRGAGELFF.